This TCR beta chain was sequenced during a study of blood T cell repertoires in COVID-19. Study details: COVID-19 samples from acute and convalescent phases originated in the United States, Italy and Spain. Sources were T cells, B-cell-depleted T cells, or PBMCs; the material itself was cDNA or gDNA.

How the authors handled the data: Using reference gene primer amplification, nucleated cell counts were estimated. Repertoires were generated with immunoSEQ multiplex PCR, while TCRdb's copy carries only in-frame clones and drops some. That table is the source of V, J and clone size, and D and trimming were worked out from the DNA. The sample has fewer than 300,000 clones, approximately 90% seen once. Germline V lookup: CDR1 PRHDT, CDR2 FYEKMQ (reference sequence). V shed 0 bases, J shed 1 base, and the junction held 5 bases outside the gene matches. This CDR3 has 17 amino acids. The sequenced material came from peripheral blood. The genes are TRBV13 and TRBJ2-3, with 9 bases lining up with TRBD2. The receptor was derived from a man aged 25 to 45 with acute or convalescent COVID-19. The CDR3 spells CASSLGAGGPRTDTQYF. CDR3 DNA: TGTGCCAGCAGCTTAGGAGCGGGAGGCCCTCGCACAGATACGCAGTATTTT.